This T cell receptor beta chain was profiled in a study of beta chain features in type 1 diabetes. cDNA synthesis used the whole RNA isolate, giving expressed TCRB sequences. Clones were read by immunoSEQ multiplex PCR, and TCRdb kept only the in-frame ones, dropping some. The table lists over 500,000 clones, around 16% of them singletons. To note about this clone: Its target is not known.

General study points: HLA influence on TCRB rearrangement stayed unresolved here.

This receptor was identified in a young man in good health. The sample was naive CD4+ T cells from blood.

The CDR3 reads CASSPGRGNTEAFF. The CDR3 nucleotides read TGTGCCAGCAGCCCAGGACGGGGGAACACTGAAGCTTTCTTT. V usage is TRBV7-3 and J usage is TRBJ1-1; no clear D. Germline V gene data show CDR1 as SGHTA and CDR2 as FQGTGA. V lost 5 bases and J 1 base, leaving 11 bases between the germline ends. The CDR3 length is 14 residues.